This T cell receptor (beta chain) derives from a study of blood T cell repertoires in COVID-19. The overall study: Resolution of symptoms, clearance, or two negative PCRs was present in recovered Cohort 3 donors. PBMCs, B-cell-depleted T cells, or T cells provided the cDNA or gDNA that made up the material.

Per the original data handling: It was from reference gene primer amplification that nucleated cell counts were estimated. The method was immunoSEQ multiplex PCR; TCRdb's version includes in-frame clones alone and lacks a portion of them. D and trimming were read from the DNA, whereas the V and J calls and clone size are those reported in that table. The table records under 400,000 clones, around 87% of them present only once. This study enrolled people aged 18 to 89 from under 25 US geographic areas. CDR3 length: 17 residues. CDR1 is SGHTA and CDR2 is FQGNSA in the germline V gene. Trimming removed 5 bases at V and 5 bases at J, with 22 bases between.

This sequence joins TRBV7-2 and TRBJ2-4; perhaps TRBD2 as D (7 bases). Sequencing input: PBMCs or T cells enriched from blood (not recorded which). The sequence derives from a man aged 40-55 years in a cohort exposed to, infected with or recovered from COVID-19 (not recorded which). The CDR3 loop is CASSPDRGGWRENIQYF. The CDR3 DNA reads TGTGCCAGCAGCCCGGATAGGGGGGGATGGAGAGAAAACATTCAGTACTTC.